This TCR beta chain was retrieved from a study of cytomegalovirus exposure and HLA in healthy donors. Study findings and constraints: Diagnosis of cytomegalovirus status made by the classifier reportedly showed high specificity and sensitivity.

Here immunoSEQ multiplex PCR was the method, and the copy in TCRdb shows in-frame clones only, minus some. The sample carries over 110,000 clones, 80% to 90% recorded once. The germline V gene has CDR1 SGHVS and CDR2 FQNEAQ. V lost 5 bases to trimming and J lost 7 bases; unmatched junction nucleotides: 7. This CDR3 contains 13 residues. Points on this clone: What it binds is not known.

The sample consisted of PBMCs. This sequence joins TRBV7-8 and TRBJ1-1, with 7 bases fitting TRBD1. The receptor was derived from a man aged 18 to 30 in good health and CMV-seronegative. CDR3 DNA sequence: TGTGCCAGCAGCCTCGGGACAGCCCTTGAAGCTTTCTTT. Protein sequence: CASSLGTALEAFF.